This TCR beta chain stems from a study of neurological immune-mediated disorders (dated by TCRdb to between 2017 and 2020). Background for the entire study: Among the approximately 35 multiple sclerosis patients, approximately 30 had relapsing-remitting MS and 3 had secondary progressive MS. Peripheral blood TCR-beta repertoires from patients with HTLV-I-associated myelopathy (HAM/TSP), patients with multiple sclerosis, and healthy controls were compared in the study using UMI-based sequencing. The approximately 96 TCR-beta libraries covered PBMC samples along with longitudinal samples, technical triplicates, and paired sorted CD4+ and CD8+ T-cell subsets. Of the approximately 65 subjects in the cohort, some 15 were HAM/TSP patients, some 34 were multiple sclerosis patients, and about 20 were healthy controls. General findings and caveats noted by the study authors: Phylogenetic analysis grouped repertoires from 18 of 34 MS patients into a cluster of related CDR3 sequences, suggesting a possible repertoire-level signature. Expanded clones from different subjects shared no identical CDR3 amino acid sequences, which suggests that TCR-beta repertoires were private in all groups. TCR clonal expansion was highest in HAM/TSP patients and lowest in MS patients, with MS patients falling below even healthy controls. The MS cluster was not associated with any clinical or MRI features, and the authors stated that larger cohorts are needed.

This clonotype was recorded at least ten times. Its antigen target is currently unknown. Base qualities are not provided; no much larger clone lies one nucleotide away. To synthesize cDNA, template-switch 5'RACE was performed with a primer carrying a 10-nucleotide random unique molecular identifier so that each TCR transcript was tagged. Each sequencing run produced over 200 million TCR-beta sequences covering 15-18 subjects. Total RNA was extracted with the RNeasy kit. The KAPA Real-time Library Amplification kit was used to amplify TCR-beta VDJ regions with primers for the TCR constant region and the 5'RACE anchor. Sample indexes and Illumina adaptors were added in a first PCR, and a second PCR then increased library yield. The roughly 650 bp TCR product was size-selected on a 2% E-gel SizeSelection system after Ampure bead purification. Before pooling, library quality was checked on a Bioanalyzer, concentration was measured with Qubit, and libraries were quantified with the Kapa Library Quantification kit. Libraries were sequenced paired-end 2 x 150 bp on an Illumina HiSeq 2500. To increase sequence diversity, about 23-32% phiX was spiked into each library pool. The authors' pipeline ran thus. Quality-filtered reads were processed with the UMI-based MiGEC pipeline, and over 75% of raw TCR sequences were removed by the MiGEC pipeline during error correction. IMGT germline references were used for alignment of VDJ genes, and clonotypes were defined by a unique CDR3 amino acid sequence together with V-J genes. VDJtools evaluated clonal expansion, Shannon diversity and CDR3 relatedness (CalcPairwiseDistances, ClusterSamples); CLCbio workbench built phylogenetic trees. A clone was classed as expanded if it had 8 or more unique UMIs, a cutoff based on coefficient-of-variation modelling across technical triplicates. TCRdb reanalyzed the raw reads on its own, using fastp at Q25 for trimming and MiXCR for clone calling, and kept in-frame beta chains. CDR3 protein duplicates are merged, each entry listing the most common genes and DNA. TCRdb, not the authors, supplied the V and J calls. The sample includes fewer than 90,000 distinct CDR3 sequences, with 5.2% observed a single time. The ten most abundant clones make up less than 8% of the sample.

Unsorted PBMC libraries were generated from 2 million PBMCs stored in RNAlater at -80 °C until RNA extraction. The multiple sclerosis patients were enrolled in a US clinical protocol that used magnetic resonance imaging to evaluate disease progression. Peripheral blood was subjected to Ficoll-Hypaque density gradient centrifugation to isolate PBMCs, which were then cryopreserved in liquid nitrogen. In the germline V gene (reference sequence), CDR1 corresponds to LGHDT and CDR2 to YNNKEL. Trimming removed 4 bases from V and 1 base from J, leaving 13 bases between the germline ends. The CDR3 spans 15 residues, from the cysteine through the phenylalanine. The only DNA kept is the CDR3, 45 bases in frame from the first base.

The sequence derives from a man between 18 and 35 years old with multiple sclerosis. Sequenced input: PBMCs. Here the chain combines TRBV3-1 and TRBJ1-1, with the D gene call left open. CDR3 sequence: CASSPAWGGNTEAFF. Read as DNA, the sequence is TGTGCCAGCAGCCCCGCCTGGGGTGGGAACACTGAAGCTTTCTTT.